This is a list of T cell receptor beta chains from one sample in a study of cytomegalovirus exposure and HLA in healthy donors. TCRdb's table, derived via immunoSEQ multiplex PCR, lists solely in-frame clones and lacks some. The data hold more than 50,000 clones, with 90% to 95% observed a single time. The sample consisted of PBMCs. The receptor source for this set is a woman in her 30s in good health and CMV-seronegative. Both conserved end residues are trimmed from each CDR3. Fields, in order: CDR3 length, V gene, J gene, CDR3 protein.

>12|TRBV6-5|TRBJ2-6
ASWTGSGANVLT
>13|TRBV9|TRBJ2-3
ASSVWLAGTDTQY
>14|TRBV6-1|TRBJ1-3
ASSEIGVNSGNTIY
>12|TRBV4-1|TRBJ2-7
ASSQGTTTYEQY
>15|TRBV28|TRBJ2-1
ASSLNSGGYNYNEQF
>11|TRBV30|TRBJ1-2
AWVRQGHYGYT
>12|TRBV7-8|TRBJ1-5
ASTQGANNQPQH
>14|TRBV27|TRBJ2-7
ASSLGSTGSVYEQY
>11|TRBV6-4|TRBJ2-7
ASSKGETYEQY
>12|TRBV19|TRBJ2-1
ASSSGTAFNEQF
>12|TRBV30|TRBJ1-5
AWRLGQGVGPQH
>14|TRBV5-1|TRBJ2-3
ASRPLAGGVSDTQY
>14|TRBV27|TRBJ2-1
ASNPSRAGANNEQF
>12|TRBV7-2|TRBJ1-2
ASSLKGRDYGYT
>12|TRBV28|TRBJ2-5
ASSFYAGSETQY
>13|TRBV5-5|TRBJ2-5
ASRYFGGTQETQY
>11|TRBV15|TRBJ1-2
ATSRQGSTGYT
>11|TRBV6-5|TRBJ2-7
AGHRTGAYEQY
>12|TRBV27|TRBJ2-7
ASSLQTGGYEQY
>12|TRBV6-7|TRBJ1-2
ASSRGEGIYGYT
>12|TRBV5-4|TRBJ2-1
ASSFDSSYNEQF
>15|TRBV30|TRBJ2-3
AWRTPPASGSRNTQY
>13|TRBV19|TRBJ1-1
ASTPGLTMNTEAF
>10|TRBV9|TRBJ1-2
ASGPSPYGYT
>15|TRBV4-3|TRBJ2-5
ASSQVFSSGVQETQY
>10|TRBV28|TRBJ2-7
ASSLWREEQY
>11|TRBV6-1|TRBJ2-1
ASSEQGGAEQF
>16|TRBV11-2|TRBJ2-4
ASSKLAGGPIAKNIQY
>12|TRBV25-1|TRBJ1-2
ASSPPLTGYGYT
>14|TRBV2|TRBJ2-3
ASSELAGGSTDTQY
>13|TRBV7-2|TRBJ2-2
ASSLNGGNTGELF
>11|TRBV28|TRBJ2-3
ASSPHSTDTQY
>13|TRBV5-8|TRBJ1-2
ASSLAGGGSYGYT
>13|TRBV5-1|TRBJ2-7
ATCSGTGTPVEQY
>12|TRBV5-1|TRBJ1-5
ASSLVAGGQPQH
>13|TRBV30|TRBJ2-3
ACKVLREATDTQY
>11|TRBV30|TRBJ2-7
AWSMDSGYEQY
>14|TRBV11-2|TRBJ1-1
ASSPRQGQGNTEAF
>12|TRBV6-5|TRBJ1-2
ASSYGGRGYGYT
>11|TRBV9|TRBJ1-2
ASSSGSDYGYT
>16|TRBV15|TRBJ2-5
ATSRGPKGLAGGETQY
>17|TRBV27|TRBJ1-3
ASSFRVDTYKSSGNTIY
>15|TRBV9|TRBJ2-5
ASSVRILTSGQETQY
>15|TRBV21-1|TRBJ1-5
ASISTGGIFDNQPQH
>9|TRBV7-2|TRBJ2-3
ASSDLVTQY
>14|TRBV15|TRBJ2-1
ATSGLNIAGYNEQF
>12|TRBV7-9|TRBJ2-5
ASSPLTFQETQY
>15|TRBV30|TRBJ2-3
ACNLPLSGTSTDTQY
>14|TRBV27|TRBJ2-2
ASRGLAGANAGELF
>13|TRBV5-1|TRBJ2-7
ASSLGLGQGYEQY
>14|TRBV13|TRBJ2-5
ASSLAPGTGKETQY
>14|TRBV6-1|TRBJ2-2
ASSDYSGANTGELF
>11|TRBV7-9|TRBJ1-5
ASSSQGNQPQH
>11|TRBV10-3|TRBJ2-5
AISGTEQETQY
>13|TRBV18|TRBJ2-5
ASSPGAGNRETQY